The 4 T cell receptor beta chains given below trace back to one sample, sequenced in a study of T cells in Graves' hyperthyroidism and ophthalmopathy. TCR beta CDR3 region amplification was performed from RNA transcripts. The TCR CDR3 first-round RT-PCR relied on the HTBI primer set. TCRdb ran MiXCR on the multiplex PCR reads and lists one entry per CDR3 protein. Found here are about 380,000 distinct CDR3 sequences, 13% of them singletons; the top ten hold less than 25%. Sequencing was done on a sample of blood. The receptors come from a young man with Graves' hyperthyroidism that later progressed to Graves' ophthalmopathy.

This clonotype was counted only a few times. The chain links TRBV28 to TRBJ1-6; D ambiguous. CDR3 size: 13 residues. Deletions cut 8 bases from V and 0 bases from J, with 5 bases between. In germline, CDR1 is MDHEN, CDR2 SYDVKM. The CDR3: CASWSSYNSPLHF. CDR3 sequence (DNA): TGTGCCAGCTGGAGCTCCTATAATTCACCCCTCCACTTT.

The CDR3 DNA is TGTGCCAGCAGGGGGGGATTGAACACTGAAGCTTTCTTT. Translation: CASRGGLNTEAFF. V and J are TRBV4-2 and TRBJ1-1, with D possibly matching TRBD1 (5 bases). The CDR3 sequence is 13 residues long. Between the trimmed V and J ends, which lost 6 bases and 0 bases, there was a span of 8 bases. Per germline, CDR1 LGHNA and CDR2 YNFKEQ.

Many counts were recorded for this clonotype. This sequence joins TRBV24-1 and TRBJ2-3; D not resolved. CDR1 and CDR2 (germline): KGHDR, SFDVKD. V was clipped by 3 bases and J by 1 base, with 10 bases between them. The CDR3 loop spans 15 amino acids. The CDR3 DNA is TGTGCCACCAGTGATCTTACGAGTGGCACAGATACGCAGTATTTT. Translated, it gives CATSDLTSGTDTQYF.

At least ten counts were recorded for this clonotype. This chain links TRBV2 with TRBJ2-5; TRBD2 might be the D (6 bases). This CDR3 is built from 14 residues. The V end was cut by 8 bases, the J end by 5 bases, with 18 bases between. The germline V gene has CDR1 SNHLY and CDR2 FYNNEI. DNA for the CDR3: TGTGCCAGCGATTCAGAAGGAGGGGTTGAGACCCAGTACTTC. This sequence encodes CASDSEGGVETQYF.